What follows describes a single T cell receptor (beta chain). V lost 1 base to trimming and J lost 8 bases; unmatched junction nucleotides: 9. CDR1 is SGHTA, CDR2 FQGNSA, per germline. The CDR3 has 16 amino acids. The data were taken from a study of T cell responses to AZD1222 COVID-19 vaccine. Sequenced by immunoSEQ multiplex PCR; TCRdb stores in-frame clones only, minus some. Of 150,000 to 200,000 clones detected, around 85% appear once; the ten largest clones hold around 1%. This sequence was found in an adult who received the AZD1222 COVID-19 vaccine. V and J are TRBV7-2 and TRBJ1-2; 11 bases fit TRBD1. Sequencing was performed on peripheral blood, taken 28 days after the second AZD1222 dose. The CDR3 loop is CASSLGGGQGAYGYTF. As DNA, the CDR3 is TGTGCCAGCAGCTTAGGGGGAGGACAGGGGGCTTACGGCTACACCTTC.